The sequence of this T cell receptor (beta chain) was determined in a study of cytomegalovirus exposure and HLA in healthy donors. Primers included in the PCR were 60 Vbeta and 13 Jbeta primers. Assay: immunoSEQ multiplex PCR; the TCRdb copy retains only in-frame clones and omits some. The data contain 150,000 to 200,000 clones, 75% to 85% of them seen just once; the ten biggest clones take up about 1.4%. Study outcomes and limitations: In vitro testing confirmed three CMV-associated chains as specific for CMV antigens. Later genetic work tied a missense DCLRE1C variant to beta-chain V and J trimming. Reportedly, fewer N-insertions than the approximately 610-donor mean appeared in an Asian-associated ancestry cluster in a later analysis.

This CDR3 has 14 residues. The germline V gene has CDR1 SGHRS and CDR2 YFSETQ. V was shortened by 0 bases and J by 5 bases, with 11 bases between the two germline ends. Healthy donors of bone marrow made up the group. Regarding this clone: Its target is not known.

The genes are TRBV5-1 and TRBJ1-2; D possibly corresponds to TRBD1 (6 bases). This receptor was identified in a woman under 40 in good health and CMV-seropositive. Material: PBMCs. For the CDR3, the DNA is TGCGCCAGCAGCTTGGCGACAGGTGCTTATGGCTACACCTTC. Its translation is CASSLATGAYGYTF.